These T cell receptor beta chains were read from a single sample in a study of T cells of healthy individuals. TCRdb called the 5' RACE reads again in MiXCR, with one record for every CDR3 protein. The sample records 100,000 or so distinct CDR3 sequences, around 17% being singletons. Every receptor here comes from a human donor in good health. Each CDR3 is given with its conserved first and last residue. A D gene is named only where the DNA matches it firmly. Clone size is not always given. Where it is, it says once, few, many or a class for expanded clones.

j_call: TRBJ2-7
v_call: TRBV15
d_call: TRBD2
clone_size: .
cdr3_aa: CATQTGRGYEQYF
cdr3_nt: TGTGCCACCCAAACCGGGAGGGGGTACGAGCAGTACTTC

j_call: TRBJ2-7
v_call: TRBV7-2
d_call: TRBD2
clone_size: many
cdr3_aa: CASSLRPSGANYEQYF
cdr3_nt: TGTGCCAGCAGCTTAAGGCCAAGCGGGGCAAACTACGAGCAGTACTTC

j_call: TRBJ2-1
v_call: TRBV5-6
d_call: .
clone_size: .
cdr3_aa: CASSLEAYNEQFF
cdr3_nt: TGTGCCAGCAGCTTGGAGGCCTACAATGAGCAGTTCTTC

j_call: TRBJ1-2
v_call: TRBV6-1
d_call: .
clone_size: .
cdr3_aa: CASSYSYGYTF
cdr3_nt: TGTGCCAGCAGTTACAGCTATGGCTACACCTTC

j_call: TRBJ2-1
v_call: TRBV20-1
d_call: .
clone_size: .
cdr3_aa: CSAVGGGIERQGEQFF
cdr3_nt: TGCAGTGCTGTCGGGGGGGGAATTGAACGACAGGGTGAGCAGTTCTTC

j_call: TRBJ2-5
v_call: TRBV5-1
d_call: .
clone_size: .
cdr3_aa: CASSLALGQGKETQYF
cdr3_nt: TGCGCCAGCAGCTTGGCACTGGGGCAGGGTAAGGAGACCCAGTACTTC

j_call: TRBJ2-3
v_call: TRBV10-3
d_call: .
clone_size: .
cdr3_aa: CAISVAAAGVDTQYF
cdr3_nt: TGTGCCATCAGTGTGGCGGCGGCAGGAGTGGATACGCAGTATTTT

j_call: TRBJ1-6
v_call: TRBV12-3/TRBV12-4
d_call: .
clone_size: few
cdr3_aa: CASSQPGGGGSPLHF
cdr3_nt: TGTGCCAGCAGCCAACCCGGGGGGGGTGGATCACCCCTCCACTTT

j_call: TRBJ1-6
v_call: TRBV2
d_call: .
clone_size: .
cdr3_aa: CASSQQGTRGSPLHF
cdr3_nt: TGTGCCAGCAGTCAACAGGGAACCCGGGGCTCACCCCTCCACTTT

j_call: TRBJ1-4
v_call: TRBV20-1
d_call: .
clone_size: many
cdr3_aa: CSASWVANEKLFF
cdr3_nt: TGCAGTGCTAGTTGGGTGGCTAATGAAAAACTGTTTTTT

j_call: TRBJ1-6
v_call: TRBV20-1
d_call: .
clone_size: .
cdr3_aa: CSAHPTGNSPLHF
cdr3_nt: TGCAGTGCGCATCCCACTGGCAATTCACCCCTCCACTTT

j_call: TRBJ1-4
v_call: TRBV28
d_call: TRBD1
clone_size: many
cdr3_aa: CASSVDRGPEKLFF
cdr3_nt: TGTGCCAGCAGTGTAGACAGGGGGCCTGAAAAACTGTTTTTT

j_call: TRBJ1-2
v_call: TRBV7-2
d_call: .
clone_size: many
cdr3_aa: CASSLVGEPNYGYTF
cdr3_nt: TGTGCCAGCAGCTTAGTTGGCGAACCCAACTATGGCTACACCTTC

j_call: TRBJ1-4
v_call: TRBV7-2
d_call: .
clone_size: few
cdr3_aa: CASSFGRGEKLFF
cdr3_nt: TGTGCCAGCAGCTTTGGTAGGGGGGAAAAACTGTTTTTT

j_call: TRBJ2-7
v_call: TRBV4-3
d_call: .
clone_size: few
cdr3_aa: CASSQYAGSYEQYF
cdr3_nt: TGCGCCAGCAGCCAATACGCAGGTTCCTACGAGCAGTACTTC

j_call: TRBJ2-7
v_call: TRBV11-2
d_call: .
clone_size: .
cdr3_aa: CASSLAGLRNGEQYF
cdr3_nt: TGTGCCAGCAGCTTAGCGGGACTCAGGAACGGGGAGCAGTACTTC

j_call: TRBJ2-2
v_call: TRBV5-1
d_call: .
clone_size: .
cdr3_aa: CASSMAPGGNTGELFF
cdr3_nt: TGCGCCAGCAGCATGGCCCCAGGCGGAAACACCGGGGAGCTGTTTTTT

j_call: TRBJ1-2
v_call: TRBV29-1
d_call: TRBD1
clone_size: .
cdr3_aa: CSVPWTGGGYTF
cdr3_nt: TGCAGCGTCCCTTGGACAGGGGGCGGCTACACCTTC

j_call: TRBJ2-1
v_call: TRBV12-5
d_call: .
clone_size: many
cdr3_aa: CASGLMGRTYNEQFF
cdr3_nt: TGTGCTAGTGGTTTGATGGGGAGGACCTACAATGAGCAGTTCTTC

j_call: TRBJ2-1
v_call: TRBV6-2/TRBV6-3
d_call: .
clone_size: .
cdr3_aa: CASSSFPNNEQFF
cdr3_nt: TGTGCCAGCAGTTCTTTCCCGAACAATGAGCAGTTCTTC

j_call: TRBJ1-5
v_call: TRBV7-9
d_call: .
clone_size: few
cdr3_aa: CASSLMGSGDQPQHF
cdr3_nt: TGTGCCAGCAGCTTAATGGGGAGTGGCGATCAGCCCCAGCATTTT

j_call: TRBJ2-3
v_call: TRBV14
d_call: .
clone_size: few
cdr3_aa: CASSPFLTGSADTQYF
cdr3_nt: TGTGCCAGCAGCCCTTTCTTGACGGGATCCGCAGATACGCAGTATTTT

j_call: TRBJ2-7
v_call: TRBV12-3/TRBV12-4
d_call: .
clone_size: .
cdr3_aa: CASSFGRTPYEQYF
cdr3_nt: TGTGCCAGCAGTTTCGGTCGCACCCCCTACGAGCAGTACTTC

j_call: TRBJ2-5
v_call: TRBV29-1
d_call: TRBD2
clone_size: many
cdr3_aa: CSVGTGLQETQYF
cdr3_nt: TGCAGCGTTGGGACGGGACTACAAGAGACCCAGTACTTC

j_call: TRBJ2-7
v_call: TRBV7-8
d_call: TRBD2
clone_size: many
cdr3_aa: CASSITSGRTRGSYEQYF
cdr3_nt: TGTGCCAGCAGCATCACTAGCGGGAGGACGAGAGGGTCCTACGAGCAGTACTTC

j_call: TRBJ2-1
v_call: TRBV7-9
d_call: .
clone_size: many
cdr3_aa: CASSLAGGHNEQFF
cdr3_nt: TGTGCCAGCAGCTTAGCGGGGGGGCACAATGAGCAGTTCTTC

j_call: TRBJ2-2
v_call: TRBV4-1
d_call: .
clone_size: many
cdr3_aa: CASSQVGGPNTGELFF
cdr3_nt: TGCGCCAGCAGCCAAGTAGGGGGACCGAACACCGGGGAGCTGTTTTTT

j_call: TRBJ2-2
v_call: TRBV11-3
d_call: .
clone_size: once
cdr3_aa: CASSLEHGGELFF
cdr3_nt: TGTGCCAGCAGCTTAGAGCATGGCGGGGAGCTGTTTTTT

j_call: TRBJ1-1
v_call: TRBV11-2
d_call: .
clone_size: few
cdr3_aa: CASSFGTLLNTEAFF
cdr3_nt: TGTGCCAGCAGCTTTGGCACCCTCTTGAACACTGAAGCTTTCTTT

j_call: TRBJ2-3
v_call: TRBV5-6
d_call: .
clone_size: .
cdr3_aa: CASSFPGPETDTQYF
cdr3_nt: TGTGCCAGCAGCTTCCCGGGACCAGAAACAGATACGCAGTATTTT

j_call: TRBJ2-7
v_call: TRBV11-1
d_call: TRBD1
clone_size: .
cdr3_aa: CASSSRTGKDEQYF
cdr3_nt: TGTGCCAGCAGCTCCCGGACAGGGAAGGACGAGCAGTACTTC

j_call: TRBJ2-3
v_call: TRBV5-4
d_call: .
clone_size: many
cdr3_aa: CASSLTGSTDTQYF
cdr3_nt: TGTGCCAGCAGCTTGACTGGGAGCACAGATACGCAGTATTTT

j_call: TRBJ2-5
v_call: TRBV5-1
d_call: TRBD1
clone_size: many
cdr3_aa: CASSLRTGEETQYF
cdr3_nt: TGCGCCAGCAGCTTGAGGACAGGGGAAGAGACCCAGTACTTC